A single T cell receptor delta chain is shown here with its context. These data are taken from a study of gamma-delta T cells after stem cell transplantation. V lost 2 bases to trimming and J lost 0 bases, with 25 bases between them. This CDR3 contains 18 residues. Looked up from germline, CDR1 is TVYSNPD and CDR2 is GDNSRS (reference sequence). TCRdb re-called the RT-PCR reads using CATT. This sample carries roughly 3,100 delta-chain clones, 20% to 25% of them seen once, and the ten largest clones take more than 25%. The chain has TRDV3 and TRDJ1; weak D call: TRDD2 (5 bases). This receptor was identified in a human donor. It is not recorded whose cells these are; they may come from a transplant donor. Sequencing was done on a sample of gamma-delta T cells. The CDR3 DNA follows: TGTGCCTTTCGACCCACCTTTACCTACTTATGGTACACCGATAAACTCATCTTT. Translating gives CAFRPTFTYLWYTDKLIF.